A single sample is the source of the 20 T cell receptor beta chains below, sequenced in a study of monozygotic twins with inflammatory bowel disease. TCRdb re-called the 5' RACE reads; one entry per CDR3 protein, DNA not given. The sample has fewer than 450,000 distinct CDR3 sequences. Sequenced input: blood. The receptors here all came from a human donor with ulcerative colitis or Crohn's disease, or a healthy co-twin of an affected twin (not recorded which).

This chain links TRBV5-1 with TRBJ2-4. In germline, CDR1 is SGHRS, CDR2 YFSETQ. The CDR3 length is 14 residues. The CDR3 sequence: CASSLQGSKNIQYF.

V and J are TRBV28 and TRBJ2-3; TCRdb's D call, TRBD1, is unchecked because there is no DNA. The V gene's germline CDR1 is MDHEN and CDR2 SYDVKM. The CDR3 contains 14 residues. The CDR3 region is CASSIQIPRGSQYF.

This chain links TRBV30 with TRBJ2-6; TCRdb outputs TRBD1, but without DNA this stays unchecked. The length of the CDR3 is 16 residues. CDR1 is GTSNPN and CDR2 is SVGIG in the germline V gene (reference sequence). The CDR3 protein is CAWKGGPRSGANVLTF.

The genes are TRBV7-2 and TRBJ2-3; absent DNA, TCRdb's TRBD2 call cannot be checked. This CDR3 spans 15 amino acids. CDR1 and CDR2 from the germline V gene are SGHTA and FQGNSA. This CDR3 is CASSSTAVYTDTQYF.

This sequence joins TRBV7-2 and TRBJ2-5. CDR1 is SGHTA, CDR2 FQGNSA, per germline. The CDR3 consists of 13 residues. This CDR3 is CASSSPYQETQYF.

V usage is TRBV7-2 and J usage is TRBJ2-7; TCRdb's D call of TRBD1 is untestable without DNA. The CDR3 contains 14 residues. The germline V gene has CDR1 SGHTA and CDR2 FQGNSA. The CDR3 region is CASSLAQPLYEQYF.

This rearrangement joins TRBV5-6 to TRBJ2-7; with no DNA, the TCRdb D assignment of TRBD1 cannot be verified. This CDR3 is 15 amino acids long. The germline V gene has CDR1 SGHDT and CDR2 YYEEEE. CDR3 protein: CASSLQTGLPYEQYF.

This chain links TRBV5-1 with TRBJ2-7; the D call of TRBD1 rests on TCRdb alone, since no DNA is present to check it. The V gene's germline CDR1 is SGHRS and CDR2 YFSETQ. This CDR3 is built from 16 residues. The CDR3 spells CASSLKIGRGAYEQYF.

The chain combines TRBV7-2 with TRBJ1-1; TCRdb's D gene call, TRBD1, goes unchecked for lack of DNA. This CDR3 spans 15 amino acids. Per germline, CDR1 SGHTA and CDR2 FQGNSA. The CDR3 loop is CASSGGDRANTEAFF.

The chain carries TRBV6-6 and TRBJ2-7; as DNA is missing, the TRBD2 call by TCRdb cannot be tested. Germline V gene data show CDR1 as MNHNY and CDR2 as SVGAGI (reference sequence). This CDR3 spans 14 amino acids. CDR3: CASTHAAGGIEQYF.

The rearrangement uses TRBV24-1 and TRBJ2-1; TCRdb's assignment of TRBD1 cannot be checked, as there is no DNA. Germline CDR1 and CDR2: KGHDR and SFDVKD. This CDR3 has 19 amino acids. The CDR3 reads CATSEPIRGGLTDYNEQFF.

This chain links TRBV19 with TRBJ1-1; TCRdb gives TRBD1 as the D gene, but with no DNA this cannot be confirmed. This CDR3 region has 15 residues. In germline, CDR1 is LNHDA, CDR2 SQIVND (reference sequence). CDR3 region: CASSKFQGKDTEAFF.

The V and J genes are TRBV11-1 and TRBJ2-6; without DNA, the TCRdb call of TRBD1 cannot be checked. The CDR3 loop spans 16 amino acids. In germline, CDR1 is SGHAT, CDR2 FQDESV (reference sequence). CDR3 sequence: CASSLEGTTGANVLTF.

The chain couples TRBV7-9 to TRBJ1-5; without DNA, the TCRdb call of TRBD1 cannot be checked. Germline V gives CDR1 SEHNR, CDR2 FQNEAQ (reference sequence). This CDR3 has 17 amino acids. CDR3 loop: CASSRDRGSNSNQPQHF.

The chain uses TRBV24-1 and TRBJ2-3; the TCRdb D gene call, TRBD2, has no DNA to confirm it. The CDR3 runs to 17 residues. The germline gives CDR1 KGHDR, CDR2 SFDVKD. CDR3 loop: CATSDPGTSGGSDTQYF.

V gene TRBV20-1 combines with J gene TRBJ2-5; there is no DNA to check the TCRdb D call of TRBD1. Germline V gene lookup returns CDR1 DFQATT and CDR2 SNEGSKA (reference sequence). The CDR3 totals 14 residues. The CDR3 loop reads CSASARERGETQNF.

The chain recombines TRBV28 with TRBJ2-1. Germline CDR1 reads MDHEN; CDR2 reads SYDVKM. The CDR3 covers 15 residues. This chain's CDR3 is CASRVWRGSYNEQFF.

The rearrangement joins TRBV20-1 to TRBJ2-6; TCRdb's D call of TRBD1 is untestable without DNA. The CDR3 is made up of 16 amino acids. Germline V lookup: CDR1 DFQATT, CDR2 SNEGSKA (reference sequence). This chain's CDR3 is CSARGDGGSGANVLTF.

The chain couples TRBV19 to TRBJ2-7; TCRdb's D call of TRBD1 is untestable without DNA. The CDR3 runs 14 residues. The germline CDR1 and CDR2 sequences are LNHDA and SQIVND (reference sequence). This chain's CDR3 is CASSIMGGSYEQYF.

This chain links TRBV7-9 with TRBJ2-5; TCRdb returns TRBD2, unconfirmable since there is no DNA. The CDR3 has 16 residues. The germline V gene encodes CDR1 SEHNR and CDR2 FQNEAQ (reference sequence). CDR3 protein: CASSNSLAGVQETQYF.